One sample yielded the 21 T cell receptor beta chains listed below, sequenced in a study of T-cell reconstitution after alpha-beta-depleted transplantation in children. TCRbeta library construction was performed incorporating unique molecular identifiers. TCRdb recomputed calls from the PCR reads with MiXCR, one row per CDR3 protein. The data hold around 140,000 distinct CDR3 sequences, with 8% to 10% observed a single time. The sequences come from PBMCs, mostly from graft donor cells, collected 180 days after TCRalphabeta/CD19-depleted stem cell transplant. The receptors were sampled from a female patient aged 2-9 years who had a stem cell transplant for congenital amegakaryocytic thrombocytopenia, so the T cells may come from the graft donor.

This clonotype has a handful of counts. In nucleotides, the CDR3 is TGTGCCAGCAGTGACAACAGGGTTTCGAACACCGGGGAGCTGTTTTTT. Encoded protein: CASSDNRVSNTGELFF. The J gene is TRBJ2-2, the V gene TRBV6-1; D may be TRBD1 (6 bases). V was cut by 3 bases and J by 0 bases, with 11 bases left in between. The germline CDR1 and CDR2 sequences are MNHNS and SASEGT. There are 16 residues in the CDR3.

This clonotype has only a few counts. The gene calls are TRBV2 and TRBJ2-3, with TRBD1 matching 10 bases. The CDR3 contains 14 residues. V gave up 7 bases and J gave up 1 base; unmatched junction bases: 2. CDR1 and CDR2 from the germline V gene are SNHLY and FYNNEI. The chain's CDR3 is CASKDRGGTDTQYF. The CDR3 DNA follows: TGTGCCAGCAAGGACAGGGGGGGCACAGATACGCAGTATTTT.

This clonotype turned up a few times. The chain is built from TRBV12-3 or TRBV12-4 and TRBJ1-2; 9 bases align to TRBD1. Unmatched junction bases numbered 14, after V lost 5 bases and J lost 1 base. The CDR3 is 18 amino acids. The CDR3 nucleotides are TGTGCCAGCAGTGTGATGTGGGACAGGGTGTATGGTAACTATGGCTACACCTTC. Translation: CASSVMWDRVYGNYGYTF.

This clonotype was counted many times. The CDR3 DNA reads as TGCGCCAGCAGCTTGGGACAGGTAAACACTGAAGCTTTCTTT. Translated, it gives CASSLGQVNTEAFF. This rearrangement joins TRBV5-1 to TRBJ1-1; D might be TRBD1 (6 bases). This CDR3 comprises 14 residues. Looked up from germline, CDR1 is SGHRS and CDR2 is YFSETQ. Trimming cost V 0 bases and J 2 bases, with 8 bases left between them.

A remark on this clonotype: One end of the junction varies from germline; a read error may be responsible. The genes are TRBV5-1 and TRBJ1-5; D unclear. Germline V gene sequence: CDR1 SGHRS, CDR2 YFSETQ. CDR3 length: 15 residues. The DNA of the CDR3 is TGCGCCAGCAGCTTTTCACCTTATAGCAATCAGCCCCACCATTTT. Protein sequence: CASSFSPYSNQPHHF. The whole variable domain, remainder taken from reference TRBV5-1 and TRBJ1-5, is KAGVTQTPRYLIKTRGQQVTLSCSPISGHRSVSWYQQTPGQGLQFLFEYFSETQRNKGNFPGRFSGRQFSNSRSEMNVSTLELGDSALYLCASSFSPYSNQPHHFGDGTRLSIL.

This sequence joins TRBV3-1 and TRBJ2-1; 11 bases agree with TRBD2. The V and J ends lost 11 bases and 8 bases, in that order; junction bases with no gene match: 14. This CDR3 contains 15 residues. Germline CDR1 and CDR2: LGHDT and YNNKEL (reference sequence). The CDR3 spells CASCPIAGGPDEQFF. In DNA, the CDR3 is TGTGCCTCCTGCCCAATAGCGGGAGGGCCGGATGAGCAGTTCTTC.

The table lists this clonotype with many counts. The chain combines TRBV7-2 with TRBJ1-1; D perhaps matches TRBD1 (6 bases). The germline V gene has CDR1 SGHTA and CDR2 FQGNSA. V dropped 1 base and J dropped 6 bases, with 21 bases sitting between them. The CDR3 runs 17 residues. The CDR3 DNA follows: TGTGCCAGCAGCTTAGTAAAGGCGGGGGGGCGCACAGCTGAAGCTTTCTTT. Amino acid sequence: CASSLVKAGGRTAEAFF.

This clonotype was counted between two and nine times. CDR3 DNA: TGTGCCAGCAGCGTAGTTGCTGGAGGCACAGATACGCAGTATTTT. Translation: CASSVVAGGTDTQYF. The chain has TRBV9 and TRBJ2-3; D call uncertain. Deletions cut 0 bases from V and 1 base from J, with 9 bases between. Per germline, CDR1 SGDLS and CDR2 YYNGEE. CDR3 length equals 15 residues. Full variable domain (remainder filled in from reference TRBV9 and TRBJ2-3): DSGVTQTPKHLITATGQRVTLRCSPRSGDLSVYWYQQSLDQGLQFLIQYYNGEERAKGNILERFSAQQFPDLHSELNLSSLELGDSALYFCASSVVAGGTDTQYFGPGTRLTVL.

There are many counts of this clonotype. The V gene is TRBV5-1, the J gene TRBJ1-6, with a possible D match to TRBD1 (5 bases). The V gene's germline CDR1 is SGHRS and CDR2 YFSETQ. The V and J ends lost 3 bases and 5 bases respectively, with 12 bases between them. There are 15 residues in the CDR3. Written as DNA, the CDR3 is TGCGCCAGCAGCTCAGGGCTTTACGATAATTCACCCCTCCACTTT. Amino acids: CASSSGLYDNSPLHF.

This clonotype was recorded many times. V gene TRBV27 combines with J gene TRBJ1-2; tentatively, D is TRBD1 (5 bases). CDR1 is MNHEY, CDR2 SMNVEV, per germline (reference sequence). This CDR3 has 14 residues. V was trimmed by 0 bases and J by 3 bases, leaving 8 bases between them. CDR3 bases: TGTGCCAGCAGTTTATCTCGAGGGGACTATGGCTACACCTTC. Translating it yields CASSLSRGDYGYTF.

This clonotype was counted only a few times. The J gene is TRBJ1-3, the V gene TRBV12-3 or TRBV12-4; tentative D call: TRBD1 (5 bases). Trimming took off 5 bases at V and 0 bases at J, with 8 bases between the two ends. There are 14 residues in the CDR3. In nucleotides, the CDR3 is TGTGCCAGCAGTCTGACAGACTCTGGAAACACCATATATTTT. Translated, it gives CASSLTDSGNTIYF.

The gene calls are TRBV28 and TRBJ2-3, with 9 bases matching TRBD1. Trimming cost V 5 bases and J 4 bases; bases outside gene matches: 16. Germline CDR1 and CDR2: MDHEN and SYDVKM. This CDR3 spans 18 amino acids. The CDR3: CASSPYYTGQGGADTQYF. In DNA, the CDR3 is TGTGCCAGCAGTCCCTACTATACGGGACAGGGAGGGGCAGATACGCAGTATTTT.

This clonotype was recorded many times. The J gene is TRBJ2-2, the V gene TRBV5-1; 10 bases match TRBD2. Germline V CDR1 and CDR2: SGHRS, YFSETQ. V shed 6 bases, J shed 6 bases, and the junction held 11 bases outside the gene matches. This CDR3 comprises 16 residues. The CDR3 nucleotides are TGCGCCAGCACCCCGGGGGGGCTAGCGGGAGCCGGGGAGCTGTTTTTT. Its translation: CASTPGGLAGAGELFF.

Points on this clonotype: A much larger clonotype is one base distant, so this may be a read error. The chain has TRBV30 and TRBJ2-5; no reliable D call. The CDR3 totals 11 residues. Germline V gives CDR1 GTSNPN, CDR2 SVGIG (reference sequence). This CDR3 is CALVRPETHYF. CDR3 bases: TGTGCCTTGGTGAGGCCAGAGACCCATTACTTC.

This clonotype appeared a few times. The chain carries TRBV24-1 and TRBJ2-5; D assignment may be TRBD1 or TRBD2 (5 bases each). Per the germline V gene, CDR1 is KGHDR and CDR2 is SFDVKD. The CDR3 is 17 residues long. V was cut by 3 bases and J by 1 base, with 17 bases left in between. The CDR3 here is CATSDASGDPRQETQYF. CDR3 DNA sequence: TGTGCCACCAGTGATGCCTCCGGGGACCCTCGCCAAGAGACCCAGTACTTC.

This clonotype came up a few times. V usage is TRBV12-3 or TRBV12-4 and J usage is TRBJ1-1, with D unclear. The V end lost 4 bases, the J end lost 3 bases, and 12 bases lay between the germline ends. There are 14 residues in the CDR3. The CDR3 coding sequence is TGTGCCAGCAGTTCTTCCGGACGGGACACTGAAGCTTTCTTT. The encoded protein is CASSSSGRDTEAFF.

Turning to this clonotype: This may stem from a read error, because a much larger clone lies one nucleotide away. V is TRBV12-3 or TRBV12-4 and J is TRBJ1-6, with D perhaps TRBD1 (6 bases). CDR3 length: 15 residues. V gave up 3 bases and J gave up 7 bases, with 13 bases separating them. CDR3 protein: CASSFSGAMNSPLHF. DNA for the CDR3: TGTGCCAGCAGTTTCTCAGGGGCTATGAATTCACCCCTCCACTTT.

This clonotype has a handful of counts. The chain employs TRBV25-1 and TRBJ2-7; 7 nucleotides align to TRBD2. V was clipped by 3 bases and J by 3 bases; unmatched bases: 11. Germline lookup yields CDR1 MGHDK and CDR2 SYGVNS. This CDR3 is 16 amino acids long. The CDR3 bases are TGTGCCAGCAGTGAGTCGCGGGCTAGCGGTAACTACGAGCAGTACTTC. Translation: CASSESRASGNYEQYF.

The CDR3 nucleotides read TGTGCCAGCGGAGTGGCGGGGATAAGCTCTGGGGCCAACGTCCTGACTTTC. Residues: CASGVAGISSGANVLTF. This chain uses TRBV7-2 with TRBJ2-6; D perhaps matches TRBD2 (6 bases). CDR1 and CDR2 from the germline V gene are SGHTA and FQGNSA. V was trimmed by 8 bases and J by 0 bases, leaving 17 bases between them. CDR3 length: 17 residues.

This clonotype was observed many times. V gene TRBV10-3 combines with J gene TRBJ2-6; D is undetermined. Between the trimmed V and J ends, which lost 2 bases and 2 bases, there was a span of 10 bases. Looked up from germline, CDR1 is ENHRY and CDR2 is SYGVKD. This CDR3 comprises 16 residues. The CDR3 region has the DNA TGTGCCATCAGTGAGCCGCCTGACGCTGGGGCCAACGTCCTGACTTTC. As protein: CAISEPPDAGANVLTF.

This clonotype occurred many times. The chain combines TRBV20-1 with TRBJ1-1; D is uncertain. The CDR3 totals 12 residues. Trimming took 5 bases from V and 1 from J, leaving 8 bases between them. Germline V gene data show CDR1 as DFQATT and CDR2 as SNEGSKA (reference sequence). The chain's CDR3 is CSAYQGNTEAFF. CDR3 nucleotides: TGCAGTGCTTACCAAGGGAACACTGAAGCTTTCTTT.